A single sample gave rise to the 27 T cell receptor beta chains below, sequenced in a study of blood T cell repertoires in COVID-19. Data came from immunoSEQ multiplex PCR; TCRdb stores just in-frame clones and leaves some out. This table holds some 60,000 clones, 91% found once. The specimen sequenced was peripheral blood. The receptors shown here come from a man between 60 and 70 years old with acute or convalescent COVID-19.

The CDR3 is CASSPGQGAREQYF. The CDR3 coding sequence is TGTGCCAGCAGCCCCGGACAGGGGGCAAGGGAGCAGTACTTC. The chain has TRBV27 and TRBJ2-7, with 11 bases fitting TRBD1. The CDR3 length is 14 residues. V trimming: 6 bases; J trimming: 7 bases; junction bases outside the gene matches: 8. Germline CDR1 is MNHEY and CDR2 is SMNVEV (reference sequence).

This clone was picked up a small number of times. The chain recombines TRBV11-3 with TRBJ1-1, with unresolved D. This CDR3 is built from 13 residues. CDR1 is SGHNT, CDR2 YENEEA, per germline. V lost 0 bases and J lost 1, with 3 bases in between. The DNA for the CDR3 is TGTGCCAGCAGCTTAGAACAGAACACTGAAGCTTTCTTT. Its protein product is CASSLEQNTEAFF.

The chain is built from TRBV28 and TRBJ1-2, with 9 nucleotides matching TRBD1. V dropped 8 bases and J dropped 3; count of bases not matched to a gene: 13. CDR1 is MDHEN and CDR2 is SYDVKM in the germline V gene. CDR3 length equals 16 residues. The chain's CDR3 is CASSGQGKLADYGYTF. For the CDR3, the DNA is TGTGCCAGCTCGGGACAGGGTAAATTAGCGGACTATGGCTACACCTTC.

The chain uses TRBV7-2 and TRBJ2-2, with 12 bases that match TRBD2. Trimming removed 3 bases from V and 4 bases from J; junction bases left unmatched: 0. This CDR3 spans 15 amino acids. Germline V gene sequence: CDR1 SGHTA, CDR2 FQGNSA. In DNA form, the CDR3 reads TGTGCCAGCAGCTTGGGACTAGCGGGCACCGGGGAGCTGTTTTTT. Translated, it gives CASSLGLAGTGELFF.

The V and J genes are TRBV2 and TRBJ2-3, with D possibly matching TRBD2 (5 bases). CDR1 and CDR2 from the germline V gene are SNHLY and FYNNEI. The CDR3 length is 16 residues. The V gene lost 4 bases and the J gene lost 3 bases, with 17 bases spanning the gap. Here the CDR3 reads CASSADGSRGTDTQYF. In DNA form, the CDR3 reads TGTGCCAGCAGTGCGGACGGCTCAAGAGGGACAGATACGCAGTATTTT.

The chain combines TRBV19 with TRBJ1-1; 7 bases are a match to TRBD1. The CDR3 length is 15 residues. Germline V gene lookup returns CDR1 LNHDA and CDR2 SQIVND (reference sequence). The junction had 11 bases not matched to a gene; V was cut back by 6 bases and J by 4 bases. As DNA, the CDR3 is TGTGCCAGTAGCCGGGACAGCGGCTCGGTCACTGAAGCTTTCTTT. Amino acid sequence: CASSRDSGSVTEAFF.

This clone was detected once. The chain carries TRBV6-2 or TRBV6-3 and TRBJ1-1, with D hard to call. Germline loops: CDR1 MNHEY, CDR2 SVGEGT. The CDR3 covers 12 residues. V was pared by 4 bases and J by 8 bases, with 11 bases between. The CDR3 sequence is CASSFGVREAFF. The CDR3 nucleotides read TGTGCCAGCAGTTTCGGGGTCAGGGAAGCTTTCTTT.

The V gene is TRBV5-1, the J gene TRBJ2-2, with 7 bases matching TRBD1. CDR1 is SGHRS, CDR2 YFSETQ, per germline. V gave up 3 bases and J gave up 5 bases; unmatched junction bases: 7. The CDR3 length is 15 residues. CDR3 DNA: TGCGCCAGCAGCTCCCGGACAGGACTGACCGGGGAGCTGTTTTTT. Its translation: CASSSRTGLTGELFF.

The chain couples TRBV3-1 (or the pseudogene TRBV3-2) to TRBJ2-7; 7 nucleotides match TRBD1. Losses at the gene ends were 0 bases for V and 0 bases for J; bases not matched to a gene: 11. CDR1 LGHDT and CDR2 YNNKEL come from the germline V gene (reference sequence). The CDR3 consists of 18 residues. Here the CDR3 DNA reads TGTGCCAGCAGCCAAGATGAAGAATCGGGACAGAACTCCTACGAGCAGTACTTC. This translates into CASSQDEESGQNSYEQYF.

The gene calls are TRBV19 and TRBJ2-5, with TRBD2 matching 13 bases. Germline V lookup: CDR1 LNHDA, CDR2 SQIVND (reference sequence). CDR3 length: 17 amino acids. The ends lost 2 bases at V and 1 base at J; junction bases unmatched: 4. This CDR3 is CASSIMRTSGGQETQYF. In DNA, the CDR3 is TGTGCCAGTAGTATAATGCGGACTAGCGGGGGCCAAGAGACCCAGTACTTC.

The J gene is TRBJ2-1, the V gene TRBV7-9; TRBD2 aligns across 10 bases. Looked up from germline, CDR1 is SEHNR and CDR2 is FQNEAQ (reference sequence). Trimming cost V 2 bases and J 8 bases; bases outside gene matches: 9. The length of the CDR3 is 16 residues. CDR3 protein: CASSLWASGSSYEQFF. DNA of the CDR3: TGTGCCAGCAGCTTATGGGCTAGCGGGAGTAGCTATGAGCAGTTCTTC.

The V gene is TRBV6-4, the J gene TRBJ2-1; 11 nucleotides match TRBD2. Germline V CDR1 and CDR2: MRHNA, SNTAGT. V gave up 0 bases and J gave up 5 bases; unmatched junction bases: 3. The CDR3 totals 16 residues. The CDR3 nucleotides are TGTGCCAGCAGTGACTCGGGGACTAGCGGAAACAATGAGCAGTTCTTC. Its translation: CASSDSGTSGNNEQFF.

The V call is TRBV28, the J call TRBJ2-7; no reliable D call. Germline values: CDR1 MDHEN, CDR2 SYDVKM. The CDR3 length is 12 residues. V lost 8 bases, J lost 2 bases, and 10 bases lay in between. The CDR3 DNA follows: TGTGCCAGCTTGAGGAGACCCTACGAGCAGTACTTC. Amino acid sequence: CASLRRPYEQYF.

CDR3 sequence: CAIGVGMNTEAFF. In DNA form, the CDR3 reads TGTGCCATCGGGGTCGGAATGAACACTGAAGCTTTCTTT. The rearrangement uses TRBV6-5 and TRBJ1-1; D uncertain. V was trimmed by 10 bases and J by 0 bases, leaving 12 bases between them. CDR3 size: 13 residues. Germline V CDR1 and CDR2: MNHEY, SVGAGI.

This clone is a singleton in its sample. The chain uses TRBV18 and TRBJ2-1; 10 bases match TRBD1. V was pared by 7 bases and J by 8 bases, with 5 bases of the junction left unmatched. Germline lookup yields CDR1 KGHSH and CDR2 LQKENI. The CDR3 runs 13 residues. As DNA, the CDR3 is TGTGCCAGCTGCCGGGACAGGGGCGATGAGCAGTTCTTC. Translating gives CASCRDRGDEQFF.

The chain carries TRBV28 and TRBJ2-7; 8 bases match TRBD2. This CDR3 is built from 17 residues. Germline assignment: CDR1 MDHEN and CDR2 SYDVKM. V gave up 2 bases and J gave up 0 bases; unmatched junction bases: 9. Written as DNA, the CDR3 is TGTGCCAGCAGTTTAAGGTCCGGGGGGGCAATCTCCTACGAGCAGTACTTC. It encodes CASSLRSGGAISYEQYF.

The V gene is TRBV7-6, the J gene TRBJ2-5; 10 bases fit TRBD2. This CDR3 is 17 amino acids long. The germline V gene has CDR1 SGHVS and CDR2 FNYEAQ. The ends lost 5 bases at V and 1 base at J; junction bases unmatched: 10. In nucleotides, the CDR3 is TGTGCCAGCAGCCTTGTTATAGCGGGGGGATTCCAAGAGACCCAGTACTTC. Translating gives CASSLVIAGGFQETQYF. The full variable domain, its missing parts supplied by reference TRBV7-6 and TRBJ2-5, is GAGVSQSPRYKVTKRGQDVALRCDPISGHVSLYWYRQALGQGPEFLTYFNYEAQQDKSGLPNDRFSAERPEGSISTLTIQRTEQRDSAMYRCASSLVIAGGFQETQYFGPGTRLLVL.

This clone was seen a single time. The rearrangement uses TRBV7-3 and TRBJ1-2; D is uncertain. The CDR3 extends over 14 amino acids. V was cut by 2 bases and J by 8 bases, with 15 bases left in between. Per germline, CDR1 SGHTA and CDR2 FQGTGA. DNA of the CDR3: TGTGCCAGCAGCTTAGTCCCCCGGGGTCGGGGCTACACCTTC. Translated, it gives CASSLVPRGRGYTF.

V usage is TRBV5-4 and J usage is TRBJ1-2; 7 bases match TRBD1. Looked up from germline, CDR1 is SGHNT and CDR2 is YYREEE (reference sequence). V was pared by 0 bases and J by 7 bases, with 9 bases of the junction left unmatched. This CDR3 is 15 amino acids long. The CDR3, as DNA: TGTGCCAGCAGCTTGGAACAGGGGCGTGAAGCTGGCTACACCTTC. This encodes CASSLEQGREAGYTF.

The chain links TRBV7-2 to TRBJ2-2, with TRBD2 matching over 7 bases. Trimming removed 5 bases from V and 0 bases from J; junction bases left unmatched: 6. Looked up from germline, CDR1 is SGHTA and CDR2 is FQGNSA. There are 16 residues in the CDR3. The DNA for the CDR3 is TGTGCCAGCAGCCCACTAGCGATGACGAACACCGGGGAGCTGTTTTTT. This sequence encodes CASSPLAMTNTGELFF.

The chain combines TRBV19 with TRBJ2-3; TRBD2 aligns across 8 bases. Per germline, CDR1 LNHDA and CDR2 SQIVND (reference sequence). CDR3 length equals 16 residues. The trim removed 1 base at V and 0 bases at J, leaving 3 bases unmatched. CDR3 sequence: CASSIVASGSTDTQYF. The CDR3 DNA reads as TGTGCCAGTAGTATAGTGGCTAGCGGGAGCACAGATACGCAGTATTTT.

V is TRBV12-3 or TRBV12-4 and J is TRBJ2-1, with D possibly being TRBD1 (6 bases). The V end was cut by 6 bases, the J end by 10 bases, with 13 bases between. This CDR3 region has 12 residues. The chain's CDR3 is CASRSGVEEQFF. In DNA, the CDR3 is TGTGCCAGCAGATCAGGGGTAGAGGAGCAGTTCTTC.

The rearrangement joins TRBV2 to TRBJ1-5; D remains unclear. The CDR3 has 16 amino acids. Germline V lookup: CDR1 SNHLY, CDR2 FYNNEI. V lost 6 bases and J lost 2, with 17 bases in between. Here the CDR3 DNA reads TGTGCCAGCAGCCTAAGTCCTGGGGAGGGCAATCAGCCCCAGCATTTT. It codes for CASSLSPGEGNQPQHF.

The rearrangement uses TRBV6-5 and TRBJ1-3; D may be TRBD1 (6 bases). CDR1 and CDR2 from the germline V gene are MNHEY and SVGAGI. The V end lost 11 bases, the J end lost 6 bases, and 17 bases lay between the germline ends. The CDR3 contains 13 residues. CDR3: CASRDTRPNTIYF. Written as DNA, the CDR3 is TGTGCCTCCCGGGACACCCGTCCAAACACCATATATTTT.

The CDR3, as DNA: TGTGCCAGCAGTGAAGGGGATCTAGCGGGAGGGCCTACAGATACGCAGTATTTT. Amino acid sequence: CASSEGDLAGGPTDTQYF. V and J are TRBV6-1 and TRBJ2-3, with 12 bases matching TRBD2. Germline trimming cut 1 base from V and 3 bases from J; bases unmatched to any gene: 8. CDR1 is MNHNS and CDR2 is SASEGT in the germline V gene. This CDR3 is 18 amino acids long.

The chain has TRBV11-3 and TRBJ2-7; 13 bases line up with TRBD2. J was trimmed by 5 bases and V by 4 bases; bases with no gene match: 11. Per germline, CDR1 SGHNT and CDR2 YENEEA. The CDR3 is made up of 17 amino acids. DNA for the CDR3: TGTGCCAGCAGCTCAGGACTAGCGGGAGAAAGGGACGACGAGCAGTACTTC. This sequence encodes CASSSGLAGERDDEQYF.

The J gene is TRBJ2-1, the V gene TRBV28; 12 nucleotides agree with TRBD2. Germline CDR1 reads MDHEN; CDR2 reads SYDVKM. The CDR3 extends over 17 amino acids. V was clipped by 3 bases and J by 4 bases; unmatched bases: 7. The CDR3: CASSFRQLAGGYNEQFF. CDR3 DNA sequence: TGTGCCAGCAGTTTCAGGCAACTAGCGGGAGGATACAATGAGCAGTTCTTC.